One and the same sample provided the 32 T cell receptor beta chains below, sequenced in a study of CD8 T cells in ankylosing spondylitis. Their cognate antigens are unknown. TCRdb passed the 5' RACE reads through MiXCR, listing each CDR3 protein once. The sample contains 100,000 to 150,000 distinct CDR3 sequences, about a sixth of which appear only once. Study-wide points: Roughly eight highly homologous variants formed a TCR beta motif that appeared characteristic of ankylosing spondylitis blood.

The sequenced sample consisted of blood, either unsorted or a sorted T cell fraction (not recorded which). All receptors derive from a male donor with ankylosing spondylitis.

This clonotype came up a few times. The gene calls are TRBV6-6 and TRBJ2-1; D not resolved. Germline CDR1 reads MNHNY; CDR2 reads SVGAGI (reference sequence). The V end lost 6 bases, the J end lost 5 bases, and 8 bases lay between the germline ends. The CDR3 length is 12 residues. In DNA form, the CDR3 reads TGTGCCAGCAGCCTCTTAGACAATGAGCAGTTCTTC. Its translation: CASSLLDNEQFF.

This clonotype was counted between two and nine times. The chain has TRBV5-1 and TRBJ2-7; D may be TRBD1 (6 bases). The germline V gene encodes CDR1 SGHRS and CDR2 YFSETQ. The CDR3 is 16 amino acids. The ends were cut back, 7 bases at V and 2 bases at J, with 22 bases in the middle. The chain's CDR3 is CASGVAGGLRTYEQYF. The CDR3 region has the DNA TGCGCCAGCGGGGTCGCTGGGGGCCTTAGGACCTACGAGCAGTACTTC.

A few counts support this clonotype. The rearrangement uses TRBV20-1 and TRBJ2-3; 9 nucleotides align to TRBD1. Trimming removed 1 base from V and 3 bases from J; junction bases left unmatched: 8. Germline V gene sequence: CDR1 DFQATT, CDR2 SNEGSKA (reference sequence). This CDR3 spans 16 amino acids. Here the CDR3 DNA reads TGCAGTGCTAGAGGTGGGAGACAGGGGGTGACAGATACGCAGTATTTT. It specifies CSARGGRQGVTDTQYF.

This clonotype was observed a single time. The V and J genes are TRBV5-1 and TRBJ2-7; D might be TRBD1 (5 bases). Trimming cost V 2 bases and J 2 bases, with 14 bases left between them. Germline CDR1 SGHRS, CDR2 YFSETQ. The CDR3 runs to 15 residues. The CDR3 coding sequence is TGCGCCAGCAGCTTTCGCCCGACAGAGACCTACGAGCAGTACTTC. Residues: CASSFRPTETYEQYF.

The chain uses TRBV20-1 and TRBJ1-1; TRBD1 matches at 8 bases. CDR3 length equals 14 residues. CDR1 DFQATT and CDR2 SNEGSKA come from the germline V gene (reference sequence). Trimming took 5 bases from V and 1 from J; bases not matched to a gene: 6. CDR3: CSAGPDRGNTEAFF. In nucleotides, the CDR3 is TGCAGTGCTGGTCCCGACAGGGGGAACACTGAAGCTTTCTTT.

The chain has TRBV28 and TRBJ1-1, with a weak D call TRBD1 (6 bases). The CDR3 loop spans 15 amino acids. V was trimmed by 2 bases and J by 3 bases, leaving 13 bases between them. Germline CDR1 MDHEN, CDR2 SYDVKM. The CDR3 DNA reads TGTGCCAGCAGTTTAGAAGGGGGTGGGGACACTGAAGCTTTCTTT. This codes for CASSLEGGGDTEAFF. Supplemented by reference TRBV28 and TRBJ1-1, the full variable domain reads DVKVTQSSRYLVKRTGEKVFLECVQDMDHENMFWYRQDPGLGLRLIYFSYDVKMKEKGDIPEGYSVSREKKERFSLILESASTNQTSMYLCASSLEGGGDTEAFFGQGTRLTVV.

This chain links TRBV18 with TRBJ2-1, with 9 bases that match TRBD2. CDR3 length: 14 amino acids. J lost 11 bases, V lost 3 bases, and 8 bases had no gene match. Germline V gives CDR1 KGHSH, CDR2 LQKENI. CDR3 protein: CASSPPGLAFQQFF. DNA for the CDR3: TGTGCCAGCTCACCCCCGGGACTAGCCTTTCAGCAGTTCTTC. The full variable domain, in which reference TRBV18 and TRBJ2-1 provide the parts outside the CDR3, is NAGVMQNPRHLVRRRGQEARLRCSPMKGHSHVYWYRQLPEEGLKFMVYLQKENIIDESGMPKERFSAEFPKEGPSILRIQQVVRGDSAAYFCASSPPGLAFQQFFGPGTRLTVL.

The CDR3 protein is CASSLQVDEQFF. The CDR3 DNA follows: TGTGCCAGCAGCTTACAGGTCGATGAGCAGTTCTTC. The rearrangement links TRBV7-2 to TRBJ2-1, with D unclear. The V gene lost 2 bases and the J gene lost 8 bases, with 7 bases spanning the gap. The V gene's germline CDR1 is SGHTA and CDR2 FQGNSA. The CDR3 runs to 12 residues.

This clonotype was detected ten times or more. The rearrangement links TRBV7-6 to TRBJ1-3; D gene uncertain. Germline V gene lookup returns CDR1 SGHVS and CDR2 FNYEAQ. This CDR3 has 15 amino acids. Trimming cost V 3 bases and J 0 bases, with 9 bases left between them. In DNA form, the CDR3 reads TGTGCCAGCAGCTTCGACACGAGCTCTGGAAACACCATATATTTT. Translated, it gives CASSFDTSSGNTIYF.

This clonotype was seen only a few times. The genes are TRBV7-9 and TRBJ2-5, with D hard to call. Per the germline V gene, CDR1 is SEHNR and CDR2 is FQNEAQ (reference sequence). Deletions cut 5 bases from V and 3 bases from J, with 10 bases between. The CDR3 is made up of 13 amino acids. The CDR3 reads CASSPDPKETQYF. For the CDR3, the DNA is TGTGCCAGCAGCCCGGATCCAAAAGAGACCCAGTACTTC. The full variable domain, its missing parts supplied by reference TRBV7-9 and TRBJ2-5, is DTGVSQNPRHKITKRGQNVTFRCDPISEHNRLYWYRQTLGQGPEFLTYFQNEAQLEKSRLLSDRFSAERPKGSFSTLEIQRTEQGDSAMYLCASSPDPKETQYFGPGTRLLVL.

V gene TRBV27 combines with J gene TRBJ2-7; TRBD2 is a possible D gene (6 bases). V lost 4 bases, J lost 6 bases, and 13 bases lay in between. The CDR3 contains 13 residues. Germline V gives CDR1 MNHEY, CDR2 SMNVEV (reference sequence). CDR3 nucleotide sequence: TGTGCCAGCAGTTCAGTAGCGGCCCGCGAGCAGTACTTC. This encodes CASSSVAAREQYF.

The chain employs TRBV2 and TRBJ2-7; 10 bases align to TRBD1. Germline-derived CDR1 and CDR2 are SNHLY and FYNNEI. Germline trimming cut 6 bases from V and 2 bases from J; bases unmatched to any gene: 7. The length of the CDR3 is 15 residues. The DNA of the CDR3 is TGTGCCAGCAGGACCGGGACAGGGGTGACCTACGAGCAGTACTTC. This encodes CASRTGTGVTYEQYF.

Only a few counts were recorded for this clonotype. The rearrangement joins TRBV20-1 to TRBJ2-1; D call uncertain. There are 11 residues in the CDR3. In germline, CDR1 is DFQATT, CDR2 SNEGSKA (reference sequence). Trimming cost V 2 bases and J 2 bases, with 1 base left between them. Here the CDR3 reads CSARPYNEQFF. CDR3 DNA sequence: TGCAGTGCTAGACCCTACAATGAGCAGTTCTTC.

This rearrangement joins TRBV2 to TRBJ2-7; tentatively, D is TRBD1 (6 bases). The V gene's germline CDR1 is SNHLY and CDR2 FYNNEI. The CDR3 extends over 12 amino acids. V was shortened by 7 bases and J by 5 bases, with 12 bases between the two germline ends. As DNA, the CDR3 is TGTGCCAGCAACGAACAGGGTAACGAGCAGTACTTC. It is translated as CASNEQGNEQYF.

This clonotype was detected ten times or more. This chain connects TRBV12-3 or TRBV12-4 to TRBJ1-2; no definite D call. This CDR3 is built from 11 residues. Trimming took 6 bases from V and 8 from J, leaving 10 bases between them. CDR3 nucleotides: TGTGCCAGCAGCTCTCCCAGCGGCTACACCTTC. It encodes CASSSPSGYTF.

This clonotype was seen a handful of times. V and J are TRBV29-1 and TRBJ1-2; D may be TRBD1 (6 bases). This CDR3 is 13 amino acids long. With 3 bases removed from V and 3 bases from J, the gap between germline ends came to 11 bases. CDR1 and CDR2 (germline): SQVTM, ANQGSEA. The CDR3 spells CSVDGQGYYGYTF. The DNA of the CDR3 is TGCAGCGTTGACGGCCAGGGGTACTATGGCTACACCTTC. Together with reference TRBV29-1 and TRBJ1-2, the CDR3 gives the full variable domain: SAVISQKPSRDICQRGTSLTIQCQVDSQVTMMFWYRQQPGQSLTLIATANQGSEATYESGFVIDKFPISRPNLTFSTLTVSNMSPEDSSIYLCSVDGQGYYGYTFGSGTRLTVV.

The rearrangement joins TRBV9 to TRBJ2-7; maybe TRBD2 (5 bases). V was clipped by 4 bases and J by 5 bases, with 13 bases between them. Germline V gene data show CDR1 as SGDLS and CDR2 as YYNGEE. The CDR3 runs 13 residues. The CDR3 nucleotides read TGTGCCAGCAGCATGGACTCGGGCCACGAGCAGTACTTC. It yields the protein CASSMDSGHEQYF.

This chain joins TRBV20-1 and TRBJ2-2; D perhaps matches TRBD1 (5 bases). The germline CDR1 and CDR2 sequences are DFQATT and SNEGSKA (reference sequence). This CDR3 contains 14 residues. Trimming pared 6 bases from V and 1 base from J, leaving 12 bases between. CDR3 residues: CSAADQGNTGELFF. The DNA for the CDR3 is TGCAGTGCCGCAGACCAGGGGAACACCGGGGAGCTGTTTTTT.

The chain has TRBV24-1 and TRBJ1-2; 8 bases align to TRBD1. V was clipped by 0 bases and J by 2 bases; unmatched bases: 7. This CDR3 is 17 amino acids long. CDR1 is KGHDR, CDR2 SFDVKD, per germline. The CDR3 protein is CATSDLDRGEGNYGYTF. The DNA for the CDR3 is TGTGCCACCAGTGATTTGGACAGGGGAGAGGGGAACTATGGCTACACCTTC.

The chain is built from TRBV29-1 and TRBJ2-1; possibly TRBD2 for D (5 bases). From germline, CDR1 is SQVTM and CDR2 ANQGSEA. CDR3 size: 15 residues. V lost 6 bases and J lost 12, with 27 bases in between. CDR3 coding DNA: TGCAGCGTCGATCCGGGCTCCGAGTGGCGGACTGCGCAGTTCTTC. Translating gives CSVDPGSEWRTAQFF.

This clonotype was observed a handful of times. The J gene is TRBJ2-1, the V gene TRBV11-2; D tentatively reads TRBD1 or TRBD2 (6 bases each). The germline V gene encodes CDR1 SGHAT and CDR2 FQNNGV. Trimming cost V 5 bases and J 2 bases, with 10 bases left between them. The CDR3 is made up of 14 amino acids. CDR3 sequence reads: CASSMRGAYNEQFF. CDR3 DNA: TGTGCCAGCAGCATGAGGGGGGCCTACAATGAGCAGTTCTTC.

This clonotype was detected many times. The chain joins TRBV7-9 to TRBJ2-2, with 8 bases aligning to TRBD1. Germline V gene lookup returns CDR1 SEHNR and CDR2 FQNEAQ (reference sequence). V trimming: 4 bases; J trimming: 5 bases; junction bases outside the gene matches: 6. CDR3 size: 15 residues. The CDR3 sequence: CASSYPDRVTGELFF. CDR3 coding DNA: TGTGCCAGCAGCTATCCGGACAGGGTGACCGGGGAGCTGTTTTTT.

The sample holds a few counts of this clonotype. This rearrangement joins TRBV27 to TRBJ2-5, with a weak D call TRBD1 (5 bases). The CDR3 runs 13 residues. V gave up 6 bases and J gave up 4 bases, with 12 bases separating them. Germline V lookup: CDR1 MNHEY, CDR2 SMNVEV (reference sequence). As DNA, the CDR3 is TGTGCCAGCAGCCCTAGGGGCGGAGAGACCCAGTACTTC. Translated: CASSPRGGETQYF.

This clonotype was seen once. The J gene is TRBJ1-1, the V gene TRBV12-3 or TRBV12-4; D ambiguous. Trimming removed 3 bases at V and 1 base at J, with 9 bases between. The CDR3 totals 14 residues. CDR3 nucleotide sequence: TGTGCCAGCAGTTTTGGGTACGGGAACACTGAAGCTTTCTTT. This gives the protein CASSFGYGNTEAFF.

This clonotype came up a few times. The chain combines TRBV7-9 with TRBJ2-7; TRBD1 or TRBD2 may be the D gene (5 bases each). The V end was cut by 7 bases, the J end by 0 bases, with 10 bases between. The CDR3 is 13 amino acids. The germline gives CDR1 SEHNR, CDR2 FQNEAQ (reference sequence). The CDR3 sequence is CASTWDGSYEQYF. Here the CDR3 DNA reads TGTGCCAGCACCTGGGACGGCTCCTACGAGCAGTACTTC.

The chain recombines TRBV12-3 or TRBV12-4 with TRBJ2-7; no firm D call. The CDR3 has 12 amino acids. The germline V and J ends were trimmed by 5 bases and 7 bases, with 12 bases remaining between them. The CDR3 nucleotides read TGTGCCAGCAGTCCGGCCTTGGAGGAGCAGTACTTC. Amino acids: CASSPALEEQYF.

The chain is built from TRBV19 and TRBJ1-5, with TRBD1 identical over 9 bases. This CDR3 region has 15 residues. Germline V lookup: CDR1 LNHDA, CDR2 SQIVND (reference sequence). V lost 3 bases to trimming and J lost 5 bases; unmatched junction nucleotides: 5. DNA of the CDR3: TGTGCCAGTAGTATCCTGCGACAGGGGGATCAGCCCCAGCATTTT. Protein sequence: CASSILRQGDQPQHF.

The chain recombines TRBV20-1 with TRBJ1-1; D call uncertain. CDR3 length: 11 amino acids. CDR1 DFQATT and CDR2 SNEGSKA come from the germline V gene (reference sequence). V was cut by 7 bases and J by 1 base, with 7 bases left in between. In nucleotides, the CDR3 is TGCAGTGTCAGGCCGAACACTGAAGCTTTCTTT. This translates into CSVRPNTEAFF.

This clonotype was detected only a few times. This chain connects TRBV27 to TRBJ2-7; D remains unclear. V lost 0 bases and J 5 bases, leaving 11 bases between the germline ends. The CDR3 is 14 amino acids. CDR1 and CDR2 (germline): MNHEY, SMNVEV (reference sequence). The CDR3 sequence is CASSLSGYLHEQYF. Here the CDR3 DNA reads TGTGCCAGCAGTTTATCGGGGTACTTACACGAGCAGTACTTC.

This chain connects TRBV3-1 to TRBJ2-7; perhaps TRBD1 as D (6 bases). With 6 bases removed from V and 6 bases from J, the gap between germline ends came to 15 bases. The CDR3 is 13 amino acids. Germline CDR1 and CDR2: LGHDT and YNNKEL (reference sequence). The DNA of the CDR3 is TGTGCCAGCAGACAGACAGGCGGGCGCGAGCAGTACTTC. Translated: CASRQTGGREQYF.

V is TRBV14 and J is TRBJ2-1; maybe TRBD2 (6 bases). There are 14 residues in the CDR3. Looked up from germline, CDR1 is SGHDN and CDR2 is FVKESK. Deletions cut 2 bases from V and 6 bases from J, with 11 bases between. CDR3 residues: CASSQLTLANEQFF. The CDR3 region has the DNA TGTGCCAGCAGCCAATTAACACTAGCCAATGAGCAGTTCTTC. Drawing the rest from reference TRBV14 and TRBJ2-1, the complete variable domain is EAGVTQFPSHSVIEKGQTVTLRCDPISGHDNLYWYRRVMGKEIKFLLHFVKESKQDESGMPNNRFLAERTGGTYSTLKVQPAELEDSGVYFCASSQLTLANEQFFGPGTRLTVL.

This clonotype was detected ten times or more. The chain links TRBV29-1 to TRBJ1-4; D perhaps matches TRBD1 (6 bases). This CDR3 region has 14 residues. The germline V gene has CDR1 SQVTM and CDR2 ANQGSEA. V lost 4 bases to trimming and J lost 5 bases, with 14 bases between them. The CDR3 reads CSVGRTGQNEKLFF. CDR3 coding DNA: TGCAGCGTTGGGAGGACTGGACAGAATGAAAAACTGTTTTTT.